The T cell receptor (beta chain) under discussion was sequenced for a study of blood T cell repertoires in COVID-19. Study context: T cells, B-cell-depleted T cells, or PBMCs supplied cDNA or gDNA.

In the original processing: Estimates of nucleated cell counts were drawn from the amplification of reference gene primers. Sequenced by immunoSEQ multiplex PCR; TCRdb stores in-frame clones only, minus some. The V and J calls and clone size were taken over from that table, and D and trimming were inferred from the DNA. The data contain under 200,000 clones, approximately 80% of them singletons. Germline-derived CDR1 and CDR2 are SGHAT and FQNNGV. V lost 5 bases, J lost 6 bases, and 3 bases stayed unmatched. The CDR3 sequence is 13 residues long. Each participant's cohort was designated according to participant-reported clinical history. Recovery meant two consecutive negative NP/OP PCR tests, professional clearance, or resolved symptoms.

The sequence derives from a man between 50 and 59 years old who had recovered from COVID-19. The sequencing sample was made of PBMCs or T cells enriched from blood (not recorded which). J is TRBJ2-2 and V is TRBV11-2, with 7 bases fitting TRBD1. The CDR3 here is CASSADRAGELFF. CDR3 DNA sequence: TGTGCCAGCAGCGCCGACAGGGCCGGGGAGCTGTTTTTT. Full variable domain (remainder filled in from reference TRBV11-2 and TRBJ2-2): EAGVAQSPRYKIIEKRQSVAFWCNPISGHATLYWYQQILGQGPKLLIQFQNNGVVDDSQLPKDRFSAERLKGVDSTLKIQPAKLEDSAVYLCASSADRAGELFFGEGSRLTVL.